This T cell receptor beta chain came from a study of shared T cell receptors in the human thymus. The method was immunoSEQ multiplex PCR; TCRdb's version includes in-frame clones alone and lacks a portion of them. The sample includes over 350,000 clones, 85% to 95% of them seen just once. The CDR3 runs 14 residues. Germline CDR1 is LNHDA and CDR2 is SQIVND (reference sequence). The V end lost 4 bases, the J end lost 6 bases, and 15 bases lay between the germline ends. The rearrangement joins TRBV19 to TRBJ1-1; D ambiguous. The sequenced material came from thymocytes. This clonotype originated in a human donor. CDR3 DNA sequence: TGTGCCAGTAGTAAGGTCCCGGACGGCGCTGAAGCTTTCTTT. This translates into CASSKVPDGAEAFF.